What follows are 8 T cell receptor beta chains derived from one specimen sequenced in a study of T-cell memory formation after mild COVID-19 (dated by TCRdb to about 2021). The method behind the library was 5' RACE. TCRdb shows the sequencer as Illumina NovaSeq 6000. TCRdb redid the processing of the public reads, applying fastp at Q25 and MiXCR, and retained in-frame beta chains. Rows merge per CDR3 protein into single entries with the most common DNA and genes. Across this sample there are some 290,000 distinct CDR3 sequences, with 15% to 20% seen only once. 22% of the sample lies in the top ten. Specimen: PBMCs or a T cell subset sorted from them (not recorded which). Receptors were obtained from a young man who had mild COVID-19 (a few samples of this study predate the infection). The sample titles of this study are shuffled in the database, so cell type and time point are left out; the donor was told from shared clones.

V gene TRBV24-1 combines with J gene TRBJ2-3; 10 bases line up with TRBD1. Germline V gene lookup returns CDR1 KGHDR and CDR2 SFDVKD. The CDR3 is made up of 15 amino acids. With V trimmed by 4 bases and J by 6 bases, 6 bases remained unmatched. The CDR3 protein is CATSETGTGDDTQYF. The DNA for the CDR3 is TGTGCCACCAGTGAAACCGGGACAGGGGATGATACGCAGTATTTT.

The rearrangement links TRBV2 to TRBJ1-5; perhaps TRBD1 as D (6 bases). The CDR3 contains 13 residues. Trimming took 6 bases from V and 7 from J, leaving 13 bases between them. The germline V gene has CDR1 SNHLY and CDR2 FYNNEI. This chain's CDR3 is CASRGTGRQPQHF. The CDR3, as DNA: TGTGCCAGCAGAGGAACAGGGAGGCAGCCCCAGCATTTT. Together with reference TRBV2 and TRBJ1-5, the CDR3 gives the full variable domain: EPEVTQTPSHQVTQMGQEVILRCVPISNHLYFYWYRQILGQKVEFLVSFYNNEISEKSEIFDDQFSVERPDGSNFTLKIRSTKLEDSAMYFCASRGTGRQPQHFGDGTRLSIL.

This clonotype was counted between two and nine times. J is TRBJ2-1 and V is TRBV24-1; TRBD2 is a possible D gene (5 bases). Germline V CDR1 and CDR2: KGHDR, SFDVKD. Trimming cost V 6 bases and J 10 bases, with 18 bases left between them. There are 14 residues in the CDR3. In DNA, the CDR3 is TGTGCCACCAGTCGCGCCCCCGCCTGGGAGGAGCAGTTCTTC. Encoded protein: CATSRAPAWEEQFF.

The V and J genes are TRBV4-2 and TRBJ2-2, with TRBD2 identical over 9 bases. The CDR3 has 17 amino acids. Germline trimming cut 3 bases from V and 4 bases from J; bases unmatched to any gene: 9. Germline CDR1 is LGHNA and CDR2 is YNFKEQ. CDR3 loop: CASSQLSTSGVTGELFF. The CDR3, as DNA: TGTGCCAGCAGCCAGCTATCGACTAGCGGTGTCACCGGGGAGCTGTTTTTT.

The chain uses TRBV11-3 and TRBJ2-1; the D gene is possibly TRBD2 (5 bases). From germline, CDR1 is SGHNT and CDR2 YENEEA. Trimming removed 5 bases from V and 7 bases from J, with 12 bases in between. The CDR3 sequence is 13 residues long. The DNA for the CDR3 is TGTGCCAGCAGCCTGAGGGATTCGAATGAGCAGTTCTTC. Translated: CASSLRDSNEQFF.

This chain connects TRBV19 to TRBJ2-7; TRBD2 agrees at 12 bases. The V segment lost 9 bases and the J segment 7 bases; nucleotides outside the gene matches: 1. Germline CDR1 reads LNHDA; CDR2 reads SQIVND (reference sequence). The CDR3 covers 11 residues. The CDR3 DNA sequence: TGTGCCAGCGGACTAGCGGGGGAGCAGTACTTC. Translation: CASGLAGEQYF.

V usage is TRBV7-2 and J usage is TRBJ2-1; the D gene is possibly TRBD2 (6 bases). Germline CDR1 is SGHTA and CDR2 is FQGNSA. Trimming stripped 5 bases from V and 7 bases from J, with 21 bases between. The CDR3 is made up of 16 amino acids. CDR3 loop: CASSLQGDSALNEQFF. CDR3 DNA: TGTGCCAGCAGCCTCCAAGGGGACTCTGCCTTGAATGAGCAGTTCTTC.

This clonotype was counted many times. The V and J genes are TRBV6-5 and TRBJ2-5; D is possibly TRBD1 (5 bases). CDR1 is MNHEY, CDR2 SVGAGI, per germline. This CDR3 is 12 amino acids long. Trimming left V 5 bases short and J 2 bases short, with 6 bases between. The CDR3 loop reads CASSQGQETQYF. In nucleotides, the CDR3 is TGTGCCAGCAGTCAGGGACAAGAGACCCAGTACTTC.